This section outlines one T cell receptor (beta chain) sequence together with its context. What this receptor recognizes is not known. There are no base qualities to consult, and no much larger clone falls within one base. This record belongs to a study of shared clonotypes between healthy human individuals (dated by TCRdb to between 2020 and 2021). About the full investigation: Two women and three men aged 18 to 49 years were included in the cohort. For each donor, CD4 naive and CD4 memory were each run on three plates, CD8 naive on two plates, and CD8 memory on one plate. To estimate repertoire size and how much clonotypes are shared between individuals, the study performed deep sequencing of blood TCR repertoires from 4 to 6 healthy adults. To increase sequencing depth and limit assay-specific biases, different laboratories used diverse techniques to prepare libraries and sequence TCR repertoires. Each donor's leukapheresis produced roughly between roughly 0.9 and 8.9 billion PBMCs.

The donors were healthy, HIV-negative adults who had no recently reported acute infections or vaccinations. All donors were Caucasian adults living in Nashville, Tennessee, USA. CD4+ T cells were enriched by magnetic negative selection, after which naive cells were positively selected on CD45RA and the negative fraction was taken as the memory subset. After blood collection by leukapheresis, PBMCs were isolated using Ficoll-Histopaque density gradient centrifugation and then cryopreserved in the vapor phase of liquid nitrogen. Analytical flow cytometry was used to check the purity and quantity of every magnetically sorted T cell population. Genomic DNA was isolated from each sorted fraction and quantified by UV absorbance on a Nanodrop 2000c. Spanning cysteine to phenylalanine, the CDR3 consists of 14 amino acids. The kept DNA is CDR3 alone, 42 bases in frame from the first base. V lost 6 bases and J lost 3 bases; the stretch between them is 15 bases long. In the germline V gene, CDR1 corresponds to SGHAT and CDR2 to FQNNGV.

Findings and caveats that apply to the study as a whole: Pairwise subsampling led to the expectation that sequencing depth would affect the degree of clonotype sharing among donors. Even with the large sequencing depth, rarefaction of the sorted-subset datasets indicated that sequencing was incomplete. The small number of donors limited the genetic and exposure-history diversity represented. Sampling was restricted to blood, and TCR repertoires in tissues likely differ from the TCR repertoires found in blood. Naive subsets generally had larger estimated clonotype richness than memory subsets. Compared with non-shared clonotypes, clonotypes shared by all four sorted-subset donors had higher generation probabilities. About 4.5% of naive CD4, around 3.6% of naive CD8, approximately 2% of memory CD4, and 0.35% to 0.5% of memory CD8 clonotypes were shared across a handful of donors.

TCR CDR3 regions were amplified from genomic DNA by multiplex PCR using the deep immunoSEQ assay. Extracted genomic DNA from each cell subset was distributed evenly across all wells of several immunoSEQ 96-well plates, and each plate was treated as a replicate. For sorted subsets, approximately 210 ng genomic DNA, equal to some 28,000 T cell genomes, was loaded into each replicate PCR. Purified libraries were quantified with a Qubit 3.0 fluorometer, sized on a Bioanalyzer 2100, and re-quantified with the KAPA Library Quantification kit. Every immunoSEQ 96-well plate was sequenced on a dedicated single-read 150-cycle Illumina NextSeq 550 flow cell. As for how the authors treated the data: Because the immunoSEQ output held only junctional sequences and lacked quality scores, the filtering could not match the filtering applied to full-length reads. To assign V/J genes and CDR3, sequences were annotated against IMGT germline references using PyIR, a Python wrapper for IgBLAST v1.9. Any read was removed if the V/J assignment was weak (E-value above 1e-6), the CDR3 was missing, or the read contained stop codons, out-of-frame junctions, or ambiguous translated residues. V3J clonotypes were defined as sequences sharing the same inferred V gene, J gene, and CDR3 amino acid sequence. The percentage overlap between two repertoires was calculated by dividing the number of shared unique clonotypes by the size of the smaller repertoire. Richness of each repertoire was evaluated using RTK rarefaction, the Chao1 estimator, and Recon v2.1 estimates of unobserved clonotypes. Generation probabilities for all TCRbeta clonotypes obtained by the gDNA method from a few donors were computed using OLGA. Drawn from immuneACCESS, this table holds only the in-frame rearrangements with V and J called that TCRdb kept. Clones are partly lost; checked studies trace under half to an unresolved V gene and leave the rest unexplained. That table gives V, J and clone size, and the DNA gave D and trimming. The sample records about 1.1 million clones, 60% to 80% of which are singletons. The top ten clonotypes cover more than 0.85% of the sample.

The sequence derives from a man between 18 and 29 years old in good health. Some clones in this sample may be carry-over from other donors' samples. Sequenced input: memory CD4+ T cells from PBMCs. Explained via the paper, the cell subset or site label denotes: CD45RA-negative fraction. The V and J segments used are TRBV11-2 and TRBJ2-7; TRBD1 could be the D gene, as 6 bases match. The CDR3 corresponds to CASSPRDKYYEQYF. The sequenced DNA: TGTGCCAGCAGTCCCCGGGACAAGTACTACGAGCAGTACTTC.